These 16 T cell receptor beta chains originate from one sample sequenced in a study of PD-1 blockade in classical Hodgkin lymphoma. Time point noted: cycle 4 day 1 (C4D1), after about 6 weeks of nivolumab. There was relapse after autologous stem cell transplantation in every patient, and there was variation in brentuximab vedotin exposure. The repertoire was sequenced with immunoSEQ multiplex PCR; TCRdb's copy has only in-frame clones and lacks some. This sample has fewer than 30,000 clones, with over 60% found just once. Here the sequenced sample was peripheral blood mononuclear cells (PBMCs), taken before the fourth cycle of nivolumab. The source is a human donor with classical Hodgkin lymphoma.

In this sample, this clone turned up once. This rearrangement joins TRBV21-1 to TRBJ1-4; TRBD1 reflects the table's D call only, with no check against the DNA. TRBV21-1 is a pseudogene locus. This CDR3 contains 15 residues. The CDR3 protein is CASSAEDRGQNKLFF. The CDR3 nucleotides read TGTGCCAGCAGCGCGGAGGACAGGGGGCAGAATAAACTGTTTTTT.

The J gene is TRBJ2-2, the V gene TRBV5-1; D gene unclear. The length of the CDR3 is 15 residues. Trimming shortened V by 5 bases and J by 3 bases, and 14 bases separated the two germline ends. CDR1 SGHRS and CDR2 YFSETQ come from the germline V gene. The chain's CDR3 is CASRDGLAYTGELFF. The DNA for the CDR3 is TGCGCCAGCAGGGATGGGCTCGCCTACACCGGGGAGCTGTTTTTT.

The chain combines TRBV5-4 with TRBJ1-4; D is ambiguous. The CDR3 length is 15 residues. The V gene lost 3 bases and the J gene lost 0 bases, with 9 bases spanning the gap. CDR1 is SGHNT, CDR2 YYREEE, per germline (reference sequence). The CDR3 DNA is TGTGCCAGCAGCTATTCAAAGGCAACTAATGAAAAACTGTTTTTT. It specifies CASSYSKATNEKLFF.

The rearrangement joins TRBV7-2 to TRBJ2-2, with a tentative D call TRBD1 (5 bases). CDR1 and CDR2 (germline): SGHTA, FQGNSA. Between the trimmed V and J ends, which lost 2 bases and 3 bases, there was a span of 10 bases. CDR3 size: 15 residues. CDR3 protein: CASSLLGQDTGELFF. CDR3 DNA: TGTGCCAGCAGCTTACTCGGACAAGACACCGGGGAGCTGTTTTTT.

The V and J genes are TRBV29-1 and TRBJ2-3; TRBD2 aligns across 11 bases. The CDR3 covers 13 residues. Germline CDR1 SQVTM, CDR2 ANQGSEA. J gave up 6 bases and V 3 bases, and 2 bases lay outside the gene matches. DNA of the CDR3: TGCAGCGTTGATTCTAGCGGGAGGGATACGCAGTATTTT. It translates to CSVDSSGRDTQYF.

The V and J genes are TRBV6-1 and TRBJ2-7; D perhaps matches TRBD2 (5 bases). CDR3 length equals 14 residues. Germline assignment: CDR1 MNHNS and CDR2 SASEGT. V dropped 8 bases and J dropped 6 bases, with 20 bases sitting between them. The CDR3 reads CASSPPRDDGEQYF. The CDR3 nucleotides are TGTGCCAGCTCTCCCCCGAGGGATGATGGCGAGCAGTACTTC.

With regard to this clone: An end of the junction does not agree with germline; a read error may underlie this. V gene TRBV18 combines with J gene TRBJ2-7; D is possibly TRBD2 (7 bases). CDR1 KGHSH and CDR2 LQKENI come from the germline V gene. This CDR3 is 14 amino acids long. CDR3 bases: TGTGCCAGCTCACCGTCGGGGGGCTCCAACGAGCAGTACTTC. Amino acid sequence: CASSPSGGSNEQYF.

The V gene is TRBV7-8, the J gene TRBJ2-1; possibly TRBD2 for D (5 bases). With 5 bases removed from V and 12 bases from J, the gap between germline ends came to 17 bases. Looked up from germline, CDR1 is SGHVS and CDR2 is FQNEAQ. CDR3 length: 13 residues. The CDR3, as DNA: TGTGCCAGCAGCCGTTTTAGCGACCCGGGGCAGTTCTTC. Protein: CASSRFSDPGQFF.

V gene TRBV27 combines with J gene TRBJ1-1; 9 bases match TRBD1. Germline V gene data show CDR1 as MNHEY and CDR2 as SMNVEV (reference sequence). Unmatched junction bases numbered 16, after V lost 3 bases and J lost 5 bases. This CDR3 has 18 residues. CDR3 nucleotides: TGTGCCAGCAGTTTGCACCAGGTCCAGGGACAGGGAGGGACTGAAGCTTTCTTT. Protein: CASSLHQVQGQGGTEAFF.

The chain employs TRBV11-2 and TRBJ1-5; no definite D call. Trimming left V 1 base short and J 4 bases short, with 2 bases between. CDR1 and CDR2 (germline): SGHAT, FQNNGV. The CDR3 spans 12 residues. CDR3 coding DNA: TGTGCCAGCAGCTTAGGAAATCAGCCCCAGCATTTT. This codes for CASSLGNQPQHF.

V is TRBV29-1 and J is TRBJ2-3, with 9 bases lining up with TRBD1. The CDR3 covers 12 residues. V lost 8 bases to trimming and J lost 3 bases; unmatched junction nucleotides: 3. From germline, CDR1 is SQVTM and CDR2 ANQGSEA. The CDR3 here is CSIGQGTDTQYF. The CDR3 DNA reads as TGCAGCATTGGACAGGGGACAGATACGCAGTATTTT.

This chain joins TRBV21-1 and TRBJ2-1; the table gives TRBD2 as D, unverified against the DNA. TRBV21-1 is a pseudogene. The CDR3 extends over 14 amino acids. The DNA of the CDR3 is TGTGCCAGCAGCAAAGATGCTAGCGAGGATGAGCAGTTCTTC. Amino acids: CASSKDASEDEQFF.

This sequence joins TRBV7-9 and TRBJ1-4, with 7 bases fitting TRBD1. The germline V gene has CDR1 SEHNR and CDR2 FQNEAQ (reference sequence). Trimming took 0 bases from V and 2 from J; bases not matched to a gene: 3. The CDR3 has 16 residues. The CDR3 bases are TGTGCCAGCAGCTTAGCGCCAGGGGGGACTAATGAAAAACTGTTTTTT. It is translated as CASSLAPGGTNEKLFF.

J is TRBJ1-3 and V is TRBV28, with a weak D call TRBD1 (5 bases). The V gene's germline CDR1 is MDHEN and CDR2 SYDVKM. There are 14 residues in the CDR3. V lost 4 bases and J 3 bases, leaving 10 bases between the germline ends. The DNA of the CDR3 is TGTGCCAGCAGTTCTCAGGGTATTGGAAACACCATATATTTT. It specifies CASSSQGIGNTIYF.

The chain's CDR3 is CASSELIGRTGELFF. CDR3 sequence (DNA): TGTGCCAGCAGTGAATTGATTGGGCGGACCGGGGAGCTGTTTTTT. The chain is built from TRBV6-1 and TRBJ2-2; D gene unclear. Germline V lookup: CDR1 MNHNS, CDR2 SASEGT. This CDR3 comprises 15 residues. V dropped 2 bases and J dropped 5 bases, with 12 bases sitting between them.

This clone is a singleton in its sample. The V call is TRBV9, the J call TRBJ2-7; the D gene is possibly TRBD2 (6 bases). Between the trimmed V and J ends, which lost 0 bases and 3 bases, there was a span of 10 bases. The CDR3 spans 14 residues. In germline, CDR1 is SGDLS, CDR2 YYNGEE. The CDR3: CASSVGGSGYEQYF. The CDR3 DNA reads as TGTGCCAGCAGCGTAGGCGGTAGCGGCTACGAGCAGTACTTC.